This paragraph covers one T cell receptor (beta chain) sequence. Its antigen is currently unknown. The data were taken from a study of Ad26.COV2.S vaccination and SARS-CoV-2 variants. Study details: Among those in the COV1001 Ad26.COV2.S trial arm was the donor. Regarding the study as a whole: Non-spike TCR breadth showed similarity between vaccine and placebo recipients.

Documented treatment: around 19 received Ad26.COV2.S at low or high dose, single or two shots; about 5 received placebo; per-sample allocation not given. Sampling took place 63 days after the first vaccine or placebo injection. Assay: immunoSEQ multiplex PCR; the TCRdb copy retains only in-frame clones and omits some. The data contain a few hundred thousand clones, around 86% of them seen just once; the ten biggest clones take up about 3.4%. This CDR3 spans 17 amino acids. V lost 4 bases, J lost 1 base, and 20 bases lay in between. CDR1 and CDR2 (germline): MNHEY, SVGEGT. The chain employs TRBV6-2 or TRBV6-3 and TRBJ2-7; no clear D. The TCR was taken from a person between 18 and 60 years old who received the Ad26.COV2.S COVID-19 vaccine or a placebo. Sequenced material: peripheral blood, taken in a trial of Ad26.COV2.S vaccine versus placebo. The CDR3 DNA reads TGTGCCAGCAGTTTTCCGACCCTGGGGTATGGTTCCTACGAGCAGTACTTC. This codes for CASSFPTLGYGSYEQYF.